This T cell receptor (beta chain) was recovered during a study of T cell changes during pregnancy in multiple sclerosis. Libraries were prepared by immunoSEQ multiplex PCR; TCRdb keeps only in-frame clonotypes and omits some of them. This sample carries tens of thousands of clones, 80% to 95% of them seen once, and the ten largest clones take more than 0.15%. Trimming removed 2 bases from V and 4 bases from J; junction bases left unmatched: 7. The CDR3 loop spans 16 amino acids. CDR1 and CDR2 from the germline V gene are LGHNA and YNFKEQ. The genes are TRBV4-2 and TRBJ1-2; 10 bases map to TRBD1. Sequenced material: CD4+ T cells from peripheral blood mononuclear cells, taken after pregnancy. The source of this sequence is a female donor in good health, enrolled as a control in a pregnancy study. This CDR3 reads CASSQPATGGFYGYTF. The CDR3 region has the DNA TGTGCCAGCAGCCAACCCGCGACAGGGGGCTTCTATGGCTACACCTTC.